Shown below are 10 T cell receptor beta chains from a single sample sequenced in a study of Ad26.COV2.S vaccination and SARS-CoV-2 variants. The treatment here: about 20 received Ad26.COV2.S at low or high dose, single or two shots; 5 received placebo; per-sample allocation not given. Sampling was done on day 63 after the first vaccine or placebo injection. Sequenced by immunoSEQ multiplex PCR; TCRdb stores in-frame clones only, minus some. The table has roughly 320,000 clones, more than 70% seen once. The sequenced sample was peripheral blood, obtained in a trial of Ad26.COV2.S vaccine versus placebo. These receptors originate from a person aged 18 to 65 who received the Ad26.COV2.S COVID-19 vaccine or a placebo.

The chain couples TRBV6-4 to TRBJ1-1; maybe TRBD1 (6 bases). This CDR3 spans 15 amino acids. Trimming cost V 4 bases and J 5 bases, with 17 bases left between them. Germline values: CDR1 MRHNA, CDR2 SNTAGT. CDR3 DNA sequence: TGTGCCAGCAGTGTAGAAGGGGGAGCAGGAACTGAAGCTTTCTTT. Its translation is CASSVEGGAGTEAFF.

Here the CDR3 DNA reads TGTGCCAGCAGCTCGGACAGGGGGCGGGTTGGCTACACCTTC. Protein product: CASSSDRGRVGYTF. V is TRBV5-4 and J is TRBJ1-2; TRBD1 matches 11 bases. This CDR3 spans 14 amino acids. CDR1 is SGHNT and CDR2 is YYREEE in the germline V gene (reference sequence). V shed 3 bases and J 7 bases; nucleotides not matched to a gene: 5.

The J gene is TRBJ2-3, the V gene TRBV9, with unresolved D. Germline-derived CDR1 and CDR2 are SGDLS and YYNGEE. Deletions cut 0 bases from V and 6 bases from J, with 17 bases between. CDR3 length: 16 residues. CDR3 coding DNA: TGTGCCAGCAGCGTAGGGGGTTCCCGCGGAACGGATACGCAGTATTTT. Encoded protein: CASSVGGSRGTDTQYF.

The V call is TRBV28, the J call TRBJ1-2; D is perhaps TRBD1 (6 bases). CDR1 is MDHEN and CDR2 is SYDVKM in the germline V gene. Trimming stripped 2 bases from V and 2 bases from J, with 6 bases between. This CDR3 contains 13 residues. The CDR3 here is CASSLGGNYGYTF. CDR3 sequence (DNA): TGTGCCAGCAGTTTAGGGGGCAACTATGGCTACACCTTC.

The J gene is TRBJ2-3, the V gene TRBV6-5; D remains ambiguous. Trimming took off 8 bases at V and 0 bases at J, with 9 bases between the two ends. Germline V gene data show CDR1 as MNHEY and CDR2 as SVGAGI. The length of the CDR3 is 13 residues. CDR3 sequence (DNA): TGTGCCAGCTTGCTTCCTAGCACAGATACGCAGTATTTT. As protein: CASLLPSTDTQYF.

The CDR3 loop is CASRGNEKLFF. CDR3 bases: TGTGCCAGCCGCGGGAATGAAAAACTGTTTTTT. The rearrangement links TRBV7-9 to TRBJ1-4, with D uncertain. This CDR3 is 11 amino acids long. Trimming left V 8 bases short and J 5 bases short, with 6 bases between. From germline, CDR1 is SEHNR and CDR2 FQNEAQ (reference sequence).

The gene calls are TRBV25-1 and TRBJ1-1; D is uncertain. With 6 bases removed from V and 3 bases from J, the gap between germline ends came to 8 bases. Germline CDR1 reads MGHDK; CDR2 reads SYGVNS. This CDR3 is built from 12 residues. As DNA, the CDR3 is TGTGCCAGCAGGATTTGGGACACTGAAGCTTTCTTT. Protein sequence: CASRIWDTEAFF. The whole variable domain, filled in from reference TRBV25-1 and TRBJ1-1, reads EADIYQTPRYLVIGTGKKITLECSQTMGHDKMYWYQQDPGMELHLIHYSYGVNSTEKGDLSSESTVSRIRTEHFPLTLESARPSHTSQYLCASRIWDTEAFFGQGTRLTVV.

This clone was seen a single time. The V call is TRBV9, the J call TRBJ1-2; D remains unclear. V was cut by 0 bases and J by 0 bases, with 9 bases left in between. CDR3 size: 15 residues. Per germline, CDR1 SGDLS and CDR2 YYNGEE. CDR3 coding DNA: TGTGCCAGCAGCGTAGAGGCCACCTCTAACTATGGCTACACCTTC. This encodes CASSVEATSNYGYTF.

The chain recombines TRBV5-1 with TRBJ1-1; D ambiguous. The CDR3 runs 13 residues. The ends were cut back, 1 base at V and 5 bases at J, with 9 bases in the middle. Germline V gene data show CDR1 as SGHRS and CDR2 as YFSETQ. The CDR3 region has the DNA TGCGCCAGCAGCTTGAGGGTAGAGACTGAAGCTTTCTTT. This gives the protein CASSLRVETEAFF.

This chain uses TRBV10-3 with TRBJ1-1; 7 bases are shared with TRBD1. Germline lookup yields CDR1 ENHRY and CDR2 SYGVKD. After removal of 5 bases from V and 0 bases from J, the junction contained 3 bases not matched to a gene. This CDR3 contains 14 residues. CDR3 nucleotide sequence: TGTGCCATCAGTCCGGGACAGATGAACACTGAAGCTTTCTTT. This codes for CAISPGQMNTEAFF.